Listed below are T cell receptor beta chains from one sample, sequenced in a study of shared clonotypes between healthy human individuals. The method was immunoSEQ multiplex PCR; TCRdb's version includes in-frame clones alone and lacks a portion of them. Here the sample spans about 1.1 million clones, approximately 80% being singletons. Input material: memory CD4+ T cells from PBMCs. The receptors derive from a man aged 18 to 29 in good health. Some clones in this sample may be carry-over from other donors' samples. The CDR3 runs from the conserved cysteine through the conserved F or W. A D gene is named only where the DNA matches it firmly. Some rows have no size entry. The others give once, few or many, or a class for an expanded clone.

J	V	length	size	D	DNA	CDR3
TRBJ2-1	TRBV7-2	14	NA	NA	TGTGCCAGCAGCTTAGTAAGTAGTTCCAATGAGCAGTTCTTC	CASSLVSSSNEQFF
TRBJ1-5	TRBV18	13	few	NA	TGTGCCAGCTCACTTGCGAACGACCAGCCCCAGCATTTT	CASSLANDQPQHF
TRBJ1-3	TRBV7-7	13	NA	NA	TGTGCCGGGGGCGAAGTCTCTGGAAACACCATATATTTT	CAGGEVSGNTIYF
TRBJ1-1	TRBV6-5	15	few	TRBD1	TGTGCCAGCAAACTTTCGACAGGGAGGAACACTGAAGCTTTCTTT	CASKLSTGRNTEAFF
TRBJ2-5	TRBV2	13	NA	NA	TGTGCCAGCAGTCGGGGACGCCAGGAGACCCAGTACTTC	CASSRGRQETQYF
TRBJ2-1	TRBV7-9	13	NA	NA	TGTGCCAGCCAAAAAAGCTCCTACAATGAGCAGTTCTTC	CASQKSSYNEQFF
TRBJ1-3	TRBV18	14	NA	NA	TGTGCCAGCTCACGCGACGGGACTGGAAACACCATATATTTT	CASSRDGTGNTIYF
TRBJ2-1	TRBV5-8	16	NA	TRBD2	TGTGCCAGCAGCTTGGTTTTGGAGCGGGAGCGAGGGGAGCAGTTCTTC	CASSLVLERERGEQFF
TRBJ2-3	TRBV5-4	13	NA	NA	TGTGCCAGCAGCTTGGCCGGACCAGATACGCAGTATTTT	CASSLAGPDTQYF
TRBJ1-6	TRBV30	13	NA	NA	TGTGCCGGGTCCGGACAGCCTAATTCACCCCTCCACTTT	CAGSGQPNSPLHF
TRBJ1-1	TRBV7-9	13	NA	NA	TGTGCCAGCAGCTTAGGAACTGGGACTGAAGCTTTCTTT	CASSLGTGTEAFF
TRBJ2-7	TRBV5-4	15	NA	NA	TGTGCCAGCAGCCTAACATCGGATCGGGTTTCCGAGCAGTACTTC	CASSLTSDRVSEQYF
TRBJ1-1	TRBV6-1	13	once	NA	TGTGCCAGCACGAGGGGACTTCCCACCGGGGCTTTCTTT	CASTRGLPTGAFF
TRBJ1-1	TRBV29-1	11	NA	NA	TGCAGCGTTGTCCAGGGCACTGAAGCTTTCTTT	CSVVQGTEAFF
TRBJ2-7	TRBV18	15	NA	TRBD1	TGTGCCAGCTCATGGGGACAGCTGAGCTCCTACGAGCAGTACTTC	CASSWGQLSSYEQYF
TRBJ2-2	TRBV7-9	18	NA	TRBD2	TGTGCCAGCAGCCCCCGACTAGCGGGCGGCTTGAACACCGGGGAGCTGTTTTTT	CASSPRLAGGLNTGELFF
TRBJ2-5	TRBV28	15	NA	NA	TGTGCCAGCAGTCTCCCCGGGTTATTAGGGGAGACCCAGTACTTC	CASSLPGLLGETQYF
TRBJ2-2	TRBV19	15	NA	TRBD1	TGTGCCAGTAGTATAGTGACAGGGGACACCGGGGAGCTGTTTTTT	CASSIVTGDTGELFF
TRBJ1-1	TRBV4-2	16	NA	NA	TGTGCCAGCAGCCAAACCGCGGTGGGGGTGGAATCTGAAGCTTTCTTT	CASSQTAVGVESEAFF
TRBJ1-2	TRBV4-2	15	NA	TRBD1	TGTGCCAGCAGCCAAGACAGGGGGCAAGGGTATGGCTACACCTTC	CASSQDRGQGYGYTF
TRBJ2-5	TRBV11-2	14	few	NA	TGTGCCAGCAGGCGTATTGGTCGACAAGAGACCCAGTACTTC	CASRRIGRQETQYF
TRBJ2-2	TRBV5-7	15	NA	NA	TGTGCCAGCAGCTTTGATAGAACGAACACCGGGGAGCTGTTTTTT	CASSFDRTNTGELFF
TRBJ2-7	TRBV7-2	15	NA	TRBD2	TGTGCCAGCAGCTTACCCTTTAGCGGGGTGGGCGAGCAGTACTTC	CASSLPFSGVGEQYF
TRBJ1-2	TRBV5-4	11	NA	NA	TGTGCCAGCAGCCCGGGGTATGGCTACACCTTC	CASSPGYGYTF
TRBJ1-2	TRBV28	18	NA	TRBD1	TGTGCCAGCAGTTTCATTTCCACAGGGACGGGACAGCTATATGGCTACACCTTC	CASSFISTGTGQLYGYTF
TRBJ1-2	TRBV18	13	few	NA	TGTGCCAGCTCACCACCGCAGGGCTATGGCTACACCTTC	CASSPPQGYGYTF
TRBJ2-3	TRBV28	14	NA	NA	TGTGCCAGCAGCCCCCTGGGGGGTACAGATACGCAGTATTTT	CASSPLGGTDTQYF
TRBJ2-3	TRBV5-1	12	many	NA	TGCGCCAGCAGCTTGGCTATGGATACGCAGTATTTT	CASSLAMDTQYF
TRBJ1-2	TRBV5-1	14	NA	TRBD1	TGCGCCAGCAGCTGGGACAGGGCTAACTATGGCTACACCTTC	CASSWDRANYGYTF
TRBJ1-5	TRBV2	15	NA	NA	TGTGCCAGCAGTGAATTGCCCACCGGGTGGGAGCCCCAGCATTTT	CASSELPTGWEPQHF
TRBJ2-3	TRBV7-2	15	NA	TRBD1	TGTGCCAGCTTCACGAAGGGGGCGGCCGGTGATACGCAGTATTTT	CASFTKGAAGDTQYF
TRBJ1-2	TRBV10-3	15	NA	NA	TGTGCCATCAGTGAAGGGGCGGGAGCTAACTATGGCTACACCTTC	CAISEGAGANYGYTF
TRBJ1-5	TRBV7-6	13	NA	NA	TGTGCCAGCAGCTTATCGGAGAGTCAGCCCCAGCATTTT	CASSLSESQPQHF
TRBJ1-3	TRBV5-1	16	few	TRBD1	TGCGCCAGCAGCCCTCCGGGACAGGGTGCTGGAAACACCATATATTTT	CASSPPGQGAGNTIYF
TRBJ1-2	TRBV28	18	NA	TRBD1	TGTGCCAGCAGTCGACAAGGACAGGTTTGGCGCGCTAACTATGGCTACACCTTC	CASSRQGQVWRANYGYTF
TRBJ2-7	TRBV7-2	18	once	NA	TGTGCCAGCAGCCCGCAGACATTTGAGGAGGGGGGAGCCTACGAGCAGTACTTC	CASSPQTFEEGGAYEQYF
TRBJ1-2	TRBV29-1	12	NA	NA	TGCAGCGTTGGCACAGAGAGCTATGGCTACACCTTC	CSVGTESYGYTF
TRBJ2-3	TRBV5-6	16	NA	TRBD2	TGTGCCAGCAGCCAGAGGGGTAGCGGGAGCATAGATACGCAGTATTTT	CASSQRGSGSIDTQYF
TRBJ2-3	TRBV5-8	15	NA	NA	TGTGCCAGCAGCAATCACAGGCAGAGCACAGATACGCAGTATTTT	CASSNHRQSTDTQYF
TRBJ1-1	TRBV6-1	11	few	NA	TGTGCCAGCAGTCAGACGTATGAAGCTTTCTTT	CASSQTYEAFF
TRBJ2-7	TRBV27	15	NA	NA	TGTGCCAGCAGTTTTCTAGGAGGGCATACCTACGAGCAGTACTTC	CASSFLGGHTYEQYF
TRBJ2-7	TRBV4-2	19	NA	TRBD2	TGTGCCAGCAGCCAAGATCCGAGTCGAGCGGGAGGACCACTGGAAGAGCAGTACTTC	CASSQDPSRAGGPLEEQYF
TRBJ1-6	TRBV27	15	NA	NA	TGTGCCAGCAGTTTATCCCCCTCCCAGAACAGTCTCCTCCACTTT	CASSLSPSQNSLLHF
TRBJ1-4	TRBV11-2	17	NA	NA	TGTGCCAGCAGCTATAGACTCCAGGGAGACCGAGGGGAAAAACTGTTTTTT	CASSYRLQGDRGEKLFF
TRBJ1-2	TRBV5-1	13	few	NA	TGCGCCAGCAGCTTGGGGCCCGATTATGGCTACACCTTC	CASSLGPDYGYTF
TRBJ1-1	TRBV11-1	15	few	TRBD1	TGTGCCAGCAGCCACTGGACAGGGGAGAACACTGAAGCTTTCTTT	CASSHWTGENTEAFF
TRBJ1-2	TRBV5-1	12	once	NA	TGCGCCAGCAGCAAGGACTTATATGGCTACACCTTC	CASSKDLYGYTF
TRBJ2-7	TRBV11-2	14	many	NA	TGTGCCAGCAGGAAGAGTCACAGCTCCTACGAGCAGTACTTC	CASRKSHSSYEQYF
TRBJ1-4	TRBV6-6	15	NA	NA	TGTGCCAGCAGTTACCCCCCCGGGTTCATTGAAAAACTGTTTTTT	CASSYPPGFIEKLFF
TRBJ1-5	TRBV18	16	NA	NA	TGTGCCAGCTCACCACCGGAGGGGACGGGGAATCAGCCCCAGCATTTT	CASSPPEGTGNQPQHF
TRBJ1-2	TRBV27	15	NA	NA	TGTGCCAGCAGCTCAAGACCCCAGGGTACTATGGGCTACACCTTC	CASSSRPQGTMGYTF
TRBJ1-1	TRBV7-9	16	NA	NA	TGTGCCAGCAGAAGGGGGGCAGGACCCCTCCTCACTGAAGCTTTCTTT	CASRRGAGPLLTEAFF
TRBJ2-2	TRBV7-3	16	NA	NA	TGTGCCAGCAGCTCAGATGACCGAGGGGAGATCGGGGAGCTGTTTTTT	CASSSDDRGEIGELFF
TRBJ2-1	TRBV7-9	16	NA	NA	TGTGCCAGCAGCCCCCTCAAGCGGGCATTCTACAATGAGCAGTTCTTC	CASSPLKRAFYNEQFF
TRBJ1-3	TRBV27	17	NA	NA	TGTGCCAGCAGTCCCGCAGACCAGGGGCCCGCTGGAAACACCATATATTTT	CASSPADQGPAGNTIYF
TRBJ2-1	TRBV2	15	NA	NA	TGTGCCAGCTCTCCGGACGGTCCCTCCTACAATGAGCAGTTCTTC	CASSPDGPSYNEQFF
TRBJ2-2	TRBV10-3	16	NA	TRBD1	TGTGCCATCAGTGCGGGGACAGCAAGCAACACCGGGGAGCTGTTTTTT	CAISAGTASNTGELFF
TRBJ1-5	TRBV2	13	NA	TRBD1	TGTGCCAGCAGCGGGACAGCAAATCAGCCCCAGCATTTT	CASSGTANQPQHF